Listed below are T cell receptor beta chains from one sample, sequenced in a study of shared clonotypes between healthy human individuals. The protocol was immunoSEQ multiplex PCR, while the TCRdb copy is restricted to in-frame clones and leaves out a portion. This sample carries over 700,000 clones, approximately 77% of them seen once, and the ten largest clones take less than 2%. Specimen: memory CD4+ T cells sorted from blood. The receptors derive from a woman aged 30 to 39 in good health. Both conserved end residues are part of each CDR3. A D gene is named only where the DNA matches it firmly. Rows give clone size only sometimes, using once, few, many, or a class for an expanded clone.

v_gene	j_gene	d_gene	abundance	CDR3aa	CDR3nt
TRBV5-6	TRBJ2-5	TRBD2	few	CASIPSGRIQETQYF	TGTGCCAGTATTCCTAGCGGGAGGATCCAAGAGACCCAGTACTTC
TRBV11-2	TRBJ1-6	-	-	CASSFSSDSPLHF	TGTGCCAGCAGCTTTTCGTCGGATTCACCCCTCCACTTT
TRBV28	TRBJ2-6	-	-	CASSYIDGKADGANVLTF	TGTGCCAGCAGTTACATAGACGGGAAGGCGGATGGGGCCAACGTCCTGACTTTC
TRBV1	TRBJ2-2	-	-	CTSSQAQTRSSGELFF	TGCACCAGCAGCCAAGCCCAGACTAGATCGTCCGGGGAGCTGTTTTTT
TRBV6-6	TRBJ2-5	TRBD2	-	CASTTTRGGLQETQYF	TGTGCCAGCACCACCACTCGCGGGGGACTCCAAGAGACCCAGTACTTC
TRBV7-9	TRBJ2-1	TRBD2	-	CASSFTGGLAGGGEQFF	TGTGCCAGCAGCTTCACTGGAGGGCTAGCGGGAGGTGGTGAGCAGTTCTTC
TRBV5-6	TRBJ2-7	-	-	CASSYLREYEQYF	TGTGCCAGCAGCTACCTTAGGGAATACGAGCAGTACTTC
TRBV6-5	TRBJ1-1	TRBD1	-	CASSSRDSHTEAFF	TGTGCCAGCAGTAGCCGGGACAGCCACACTGAAGCTTTCTTT
TRBV27	TRBJ2-5	TRBD2	-	CASSLLNPGLGKETQYF	TGTGCCAGCAGTTTACTAAACCCGGGACTAGGGAAGGAGACCCAGTACTTC
TRBV29-1	TRBJ2-7	-	few	CSAVSLSYEQYF	TGCAGCGCAGTCTCACTCTCCTACGAGCAGTACTTC
TRBV11-2	TRBJ2-7	TRBD2	-	CASSPRVLAGEPYEQYF	TGTGCCAGCAGCCCGAGGGTGTTGGCGGGGGAGCCCTACGAGCAGTACTTC
TRBV9	TRBJ2-7	TRBD1	-	CASSPTQGILSYEQYF	TGTGCCAGCAGCCCGACACAGGGGATCCTTTCCTACGAGCAGTACTTC
TRBV29-1	TRBJ2-7	-	-	CSVATRGDDEQYF	TGCAGCGTTGCCACTCGAGGGGATGACGAGCAGTACTTC
TRBV29-1	TRBJ2-5	TRBD2	few	CSVYSGGGQETQYF	TGCAGCGTCTATTCTGGCGGGGGCCAAGAGACCCAGTACTTC
TRBV27	TRBJ2-7	TRBD2	-	CASSLLAGDEQYF	TGTGCCAGCAGTTTACTAGCGGGAGACGAGCAGTACTTC
TRBV5-1	TRBJ2-5	-	-	CASSLQGGQSETQYF	TGCGCCAGCAGCTTGCAGGGGGGTCAGTCGGAGACCCAGTACTTC